This is a list of T cell receptor beta chains from one sample in a study of T cells in Graves' hyperthyroidism and ophthalmopathy. TCRdb reanalysed the multiplex PCR reads using MiXCR and keeps one entry per CDR3 protein. The sample has roughly 510,000 distinct CDR3 sequences, around 21% seen once. The sample consisted of blood. Receptors were obtained from a man aged 18 to 30 with Graves' hyperthyroidism. Both conserved end residues are part of each CDR3. Fields, in order: V gene, clone size, CDR3 length, D gene, J gene, CDR3 DNA, CDR3 protein. The D gene is left open where the match is weak. The listing skips clone size in some rows; elsewhere it reads once, few, many or a size class.

TRBV6-5,few,14,-,TRBJ2-2,TGTGCCAGCAGTTACTTCAAAAACACCGGGGAGCTGTTTTTT,CASSYFKNTGELFF
TRBV2,-,15,TRBD2,TRBJ2-2,TGTGCCAGCAGTGAACATAGCGGGGCGACTGGGGAGCTGTTTTTT,CASSEHSGATGELFF
TRBV11-3,once,15,-,TRBJ1-1,TGTGCCAGCAGCCCCGAACTCACGGTGAACACTGAAGCTTTCTTT,CASSPELTVNTEAFF
TRBV28,many,13,-,TRBJ1-2,TGTGCCAGCAGACCTGACGGGAACGATGGCTACACCTTC,CASRPDGNDGYTF
TRBV12-3/TRBV12-4,many,17,TRBD1,TRBJ1-1,TGTGCCAGCAGTTTGGATGGACAGGGGCCCTATCGCACTGAAGCTTTCTTT,CASSLDGQGPYRTEAFF
TRBV4-1,-,18,-,TRBJ1-2,TGCGCCAGCAGCCAAGCCCGGAGCATGACCCGGAGGGAGGACGGCTACACCTTC,CASSQARSMTRREDGYTF
TRBV11-2,once,14,-,TRBJ1-2,TGTGCCAGCAGCCAACAGGACGGTCTTGATGGCTACACCTTC,CASSQQDGLDGYTF
TRBV19,once,15,TRBD1,TRBJ1-5,TGTGCCAGTAGTAGGACAGGGGGCATGCATCAGCCACAGCATTTT,CASSRTGGMHQPQHF
TRBV15,many,17,TRBD1,TRBJ1-1,TGTGCCACCAGACAGGGGGCGCCGAGACTTATTGAAACTGAAGCTTTCTTT,CATRQGAPRLIETEAFF
TRBV5-4,-,17,TRBD1,TRBJ1-5,TGTGCCAGCAGCTTAGGGCAGGGGGCGGGCGGCAATCAGCCCCAGCATTTT,CASSLGQGAGGNQPQHF
TRBV9,few,14,TRBD1,TRBJ2-5,TGTGCCAGCACCCCGACAGGGAATAGTGAGACCCAGTACTTC,CASTPTGNSETQYF
TRBV11-3,many,16,-,TRBJ2-7,TGTGCCAGCAGCTTAGATCCGGTCACAGGAATATACGAGCAGTACTTC,CASSLDPVTGIYEQYF
TRBV11-2,many,13,-,TRBJ2-7,TGTGCCAGCGGACTGATACTCTCCTACGAGCAGTACTTC,CASGLILSYEQYF
TRBV7-9,-,14,-,TRBJ1-2,TGTGCCAGCAGCCCCGTGGGGTTCGCCTATGGCTACACCTTC,CASSPVGFAYGYTF
TRBV15,few,15,-,TRBJ1-1,TGTGCCACCAGCAGAGGGTTACGTAAGGGGACTGAAGCTTTCTTT,CATSRGLRKGTEAFF
TRBV30,many,14,TRBD1,TRBJ1-1,TGTGCCTGGAGCACCGGGACAGGAAACACTGAAGCTTTCTTT,CAWSTGTGNTEAFF
TRBV2,many,13,TRBD1,TRBJ1-5,TGTGCCAGCAGCGGACAGGGCAATCAGCCCCAGCATTTT,CASSGQGNQPQHF
TRBV3-1,-,17,TRBD2,TRBJ2-5,TGTGCCAGCAGCCCGTTCCTCTCGCGGGGGGGAGAAGAGACCCAGTACTTC,CASSPFLSRGGEETQYF
TRBV29-1,many,11,-,TRBJ2-7,TGCAGCGTTGGGTCCTCCTACGAGCAGTACTTC,CSVGSSYEQYF
TRBV5-1,-,16,TRBD2,TRBJ2-7,TGCGCCAGCAGCTATGGACTAGCGGGGGACCACTACGAGCAGTACTTC,CASSYGLAGDHYEQYF
TRBV20-1,-,12,-,TRBJ1-1,TGCAGTGCTCTTTTTAACCCCGATCGGGCTTTCTTT,CSALFNPDRAFF
TRBV29-1,-,15,-,TRBJ1-2,TGCAGCGTTGAAAATGTCTTAGCGGGCGGATATGGCTACACCTTC,CSVENVLAGGYGYTF
TRBV28,many,15,TRBD1,TRBJ1-5,TGTGCCAGCAGCCCAGGACAGGCGCTTAATCAGCCCCAGCATTTT,CASSPGQALNQPQHF
TRBV5-1,many,15,-,TRBJ1-2,TGCGCCAGCAGCCCCCAAGGGGCACTTAACTATGGCTACACCTTC,CASSPQGALNYGYTF
TRBV20-1,many,17,TRBD1,TRBJ1-5,TGCAGTGCTAGAAACGGACAGGGGGCTCTTAGCAATCAGCCCCAGCATTTT,CSARNGQGALSNQPQHF
TRBV6-1,-,13,-,TRBJ2-4,TGTGCCAGCAGTGAGACAGCCAAAAACATTCAGTACTTC,CASSETAKNIQYF
TRBV12-3/TRBV12-4,-,11,TRBD1,TRBJ2-7,TGTGCCAGCAGTTCGGACAGGATTCAGTACTTC,CASSSDRIQYF
TRBV27,many,13,-,TRBJ1-2,TGTGCCAGCAGCCCAGGGTTAAGCTATGGCTACACCTTC,CASSPGLSYGYTF
TRBV3-1,-,17,-,TRBJ2-2,TGTGCCAGCAGCCAAGATGTGAGTGGAGCGAACACCGGGGAGCTGTTTTTT,CASSQDVSGANTGELFF
TRBV25-1,many,16,-,TRBJ2-2,TGTGCCAGCAGTGAACCCGGACAGCTGAACACCGGGGAGCTGTTTTTT,CASSEPGQLNTGELFF
TRBV12-3/TRBV12-4,few,14,TRBD2,TRBJ2-7,TGTGCCAGCAGCTCAGCGGGAGAGGGCTACGAGCAGTACTTC,CASSSAGEGYEQYF
TRBV9,-,15,-,TRBJ1-1,TGTGCCAGCAGCGCAAGCAGTGGTTGGAGCACTGAAGCTTTCTTT,CASSASSGWSTEAFF
TRBV6-1,-,13,-,TRBJ2-7,TGTGCCAGCAGTCGGGACTCCGCCTACGAGCAGTACTTC,CASSRDSAYEQYF
TRBV28,many,15,TRBD1,TRBJ2-7,TGTGCCAGCAGGGGGGGGACAGGGTGGTCCTACGAGCAGTACTTC,CASRGGTGWSYEQYF
TRBV5-1,many,11,-,TRBJ2-5,TGCGCCAGCACCCAGGACGGGACCCAGTACTTC,CASTQDGTQYF
TRBV12-3/TRBV12-4,many,15,-,TRBJ2-7,TGTGCCAGCAGTCTTGGGGCATGGAATCAGCACGAGCAGTACTTC,CASSLGAWNQHEQYF
TRBV10-3,-,18,TRBD2,TRBJ2-2,TGTGCCATCAATTCTGGCTCCCGGCAAAGCGGGGGGGCCGGGGAGCTGTTTTTT,CAINSGSRQSGGAGELFF
TRBV30,many,15,-,TRBJ1-5,TGTGCCTGGAGTGCAGGACGGGGGAGAGGTCAGCCCCAGCATTTT,CAWSAGRGRGQPQHF
TRBV27,many,14,TRBD2,TRBJ2-2,TGTGCCAGCAGAGGACTAGCCGGGTTCGGGGAGCTGTTTTTT,CASRGLAGFGELFF
TRBV6-2/TRBV6-3,many,13,-,TRBJ1-1,TGTGCCAGCAGTTACGCCAAGAACACTGAAGCTTTCTTT,CASSYAKNTEAFF
TRBV5-5,many,14,-,TRBJ2-5,TGTGCCAGCAGCTTGGGACGGGGAGAGGGGACCCAGTACTTC,CASSLGRGEGTQYF
TRBV18,few,16,-,TRBJ1-2,TGTGCCAGCTCACCACGAGCCGAACCTGCTAACTATGGCTACACCTTC,CASSPRAEPANYGYTF